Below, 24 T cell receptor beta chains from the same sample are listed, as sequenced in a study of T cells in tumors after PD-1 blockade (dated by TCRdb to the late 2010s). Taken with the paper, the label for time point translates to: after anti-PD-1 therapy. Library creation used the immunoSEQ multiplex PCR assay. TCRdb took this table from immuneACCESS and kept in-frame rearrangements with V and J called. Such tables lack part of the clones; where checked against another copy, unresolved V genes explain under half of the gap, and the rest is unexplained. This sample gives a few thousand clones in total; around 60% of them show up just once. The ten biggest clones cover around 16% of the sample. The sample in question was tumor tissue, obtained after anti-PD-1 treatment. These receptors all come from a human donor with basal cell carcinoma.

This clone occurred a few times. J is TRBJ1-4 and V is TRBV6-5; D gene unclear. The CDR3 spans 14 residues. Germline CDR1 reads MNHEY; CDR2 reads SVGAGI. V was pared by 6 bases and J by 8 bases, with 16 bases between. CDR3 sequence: CASSDFREREKLFF. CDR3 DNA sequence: TGTGCCAGCAGCGATTTCCGGGAGAGAGAAAAACTGTTTTTT.

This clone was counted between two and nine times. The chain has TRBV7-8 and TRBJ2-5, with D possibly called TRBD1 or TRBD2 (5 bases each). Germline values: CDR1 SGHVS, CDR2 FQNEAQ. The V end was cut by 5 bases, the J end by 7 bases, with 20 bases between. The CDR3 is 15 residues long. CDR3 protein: CASSNTGTTIGTQYF. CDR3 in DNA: TGTGCCAGCAGCAACACCGGGACGACTATCGGGACCCAGTACTTC.

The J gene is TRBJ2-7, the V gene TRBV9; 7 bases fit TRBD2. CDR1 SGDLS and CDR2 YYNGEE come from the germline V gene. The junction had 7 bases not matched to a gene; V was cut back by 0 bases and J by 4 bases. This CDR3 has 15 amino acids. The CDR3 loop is CASSVGAGERYEQYF. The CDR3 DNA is TGTGCCAGCAGCGTAGGGGCGGGAGAGAGGTACGAGCAGTACTTC.

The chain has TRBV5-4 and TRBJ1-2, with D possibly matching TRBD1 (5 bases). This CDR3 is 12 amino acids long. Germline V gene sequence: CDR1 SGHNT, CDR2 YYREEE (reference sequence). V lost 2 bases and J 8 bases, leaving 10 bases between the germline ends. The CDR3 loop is CASSFGGDGYTF. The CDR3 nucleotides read TGTGCCAGCAGCTTCGGGGGGGACGGCTACACCTTC.

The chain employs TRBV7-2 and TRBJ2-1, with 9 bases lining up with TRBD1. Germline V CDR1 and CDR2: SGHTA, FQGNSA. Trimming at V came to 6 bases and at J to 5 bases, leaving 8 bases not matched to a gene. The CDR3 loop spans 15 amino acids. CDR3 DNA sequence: TGTGCCAGCAGAAAGGGACAGGGTTACAACAATGAGCAGTTCTTC. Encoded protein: CASRKGQGYNNEQFF.

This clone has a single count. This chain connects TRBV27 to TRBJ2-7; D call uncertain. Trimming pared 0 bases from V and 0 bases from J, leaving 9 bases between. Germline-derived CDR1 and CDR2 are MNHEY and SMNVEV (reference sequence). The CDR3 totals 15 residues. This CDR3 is CASSLSVRNSYEQYF. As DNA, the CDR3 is TGTGCCAGCAGTTTATCGGTCAGAAACTCCTACGAGCAGTACTTC.

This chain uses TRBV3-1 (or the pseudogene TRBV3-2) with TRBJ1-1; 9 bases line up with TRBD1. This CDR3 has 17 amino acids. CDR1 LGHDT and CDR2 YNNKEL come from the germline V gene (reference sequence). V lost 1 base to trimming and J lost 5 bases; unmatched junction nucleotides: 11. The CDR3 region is CASSQGRDRAIVTEAFF. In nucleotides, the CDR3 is TGTGCCAGCAGCCAAGGACGGGACAGGGCAATAGTAACTGAAGCTTTCTTT.

The CDR3 DNA reads TGTGCCAGCAGTGCCCTGACTAGCGGGAGTCGAGAGACCCAGTACTTC. Translated: CASSALTSGSRETQYF. The rearrangement links TRBV28 to TRBJ2-5, with 12 nucleotides matching TRBD2. Germline CDR1 MDHEN, CDR2 SYDVKM. Trimming took 5 bases from V and 4 from J; bases not matched to a gene: 8. There are 16 residues in the CDR3.

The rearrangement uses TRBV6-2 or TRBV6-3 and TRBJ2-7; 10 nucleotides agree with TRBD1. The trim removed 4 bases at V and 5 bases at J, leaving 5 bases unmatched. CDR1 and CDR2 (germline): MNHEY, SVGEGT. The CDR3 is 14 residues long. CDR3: CASSWTGGTNEQYF. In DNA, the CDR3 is TGTGCCAGCAGTTGGACAGGGGGGACGAACGAGCAGTACTTC.

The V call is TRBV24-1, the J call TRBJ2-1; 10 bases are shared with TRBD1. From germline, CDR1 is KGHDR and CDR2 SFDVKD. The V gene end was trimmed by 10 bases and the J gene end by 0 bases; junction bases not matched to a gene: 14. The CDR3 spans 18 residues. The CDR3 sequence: CATTRDRGPSPSYNEQFF. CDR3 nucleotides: TGTGCCACTACTCGGGACAGGGGTCCGTCGCCCTCCTACAATGAGCAGTTCTTC.

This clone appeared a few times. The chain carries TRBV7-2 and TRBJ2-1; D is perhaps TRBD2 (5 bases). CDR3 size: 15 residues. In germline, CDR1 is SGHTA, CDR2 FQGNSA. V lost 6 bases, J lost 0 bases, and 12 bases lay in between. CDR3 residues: CASRSQRSSYNEQFF. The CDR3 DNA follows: TGTGCCAGCAGATCCCAGCGGAGCTCCTACAATGAGCAGTTCTTC.

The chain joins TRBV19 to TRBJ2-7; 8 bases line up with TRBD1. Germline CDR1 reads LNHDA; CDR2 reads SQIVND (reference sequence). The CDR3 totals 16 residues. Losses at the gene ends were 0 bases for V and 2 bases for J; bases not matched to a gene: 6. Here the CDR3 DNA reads TGTGCCAGTAGTATAGATCTCGGGACAGGTCCCTACGAGCAGTACTTC. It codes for CASSIDLGTGPYEQYF.

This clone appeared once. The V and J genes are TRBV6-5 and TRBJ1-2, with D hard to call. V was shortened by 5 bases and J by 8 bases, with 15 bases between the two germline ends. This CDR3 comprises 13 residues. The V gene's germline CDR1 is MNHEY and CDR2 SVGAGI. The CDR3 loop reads CASSKTRMGGYTF. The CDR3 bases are TGTGCCAGCAGTAAGACTCGTATGGGAGGCTACACCTTC.

CDR3 DNA sequence: TGTGCCAGCAGCCAAGATCGGGGGCTAGTAGTAGAGACCCAGTACTTC. It specifies CASSQDRGLVVETQYF. V is TRBV3-1 (or the pseudogene TRBV3-2) and J is TRBJ2-5; D is perhaps TRBD1 or TRBD2 (6 bases each). Trimming left V 0 bases short and J 4 bases short, with 15 bases between. Germline assignment: CDR1 LGHDT and CDR2 YNNKEL (reference sequence). CDR3 length equals 16 residues.

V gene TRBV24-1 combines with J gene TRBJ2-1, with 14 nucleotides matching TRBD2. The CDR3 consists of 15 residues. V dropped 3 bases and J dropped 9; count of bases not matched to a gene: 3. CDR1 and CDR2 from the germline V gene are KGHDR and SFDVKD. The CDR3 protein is CATSDPGLAGAEQFF. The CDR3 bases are TGTGCCACCAGTGATCCGGGACTAGCGGGAGCTGAGCAGTTCTTC.

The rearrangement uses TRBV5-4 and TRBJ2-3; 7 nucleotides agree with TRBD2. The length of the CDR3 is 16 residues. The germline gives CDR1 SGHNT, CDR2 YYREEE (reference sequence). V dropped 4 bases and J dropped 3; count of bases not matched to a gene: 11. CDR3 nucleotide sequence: TGTGCCAGCAGCCCTAGGGGCCGGGGGGTTACAGATACGCAGTATTTT. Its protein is CASSPRGRGVTDTQYF.

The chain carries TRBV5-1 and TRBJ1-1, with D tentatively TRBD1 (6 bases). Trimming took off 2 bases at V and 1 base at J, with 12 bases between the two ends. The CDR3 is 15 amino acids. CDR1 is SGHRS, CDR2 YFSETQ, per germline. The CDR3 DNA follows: TGCGCCAGCAGCTTAGGGGGGGCGAGGAACACTGAAGCTTTCTTT. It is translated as CASSLGGARNTEAFF.

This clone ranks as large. This CDR3 is CASSPFLGDRGLYEQYF. CDR3 in DNA: TGTGCCAGCAGCCCATTCCTAGGGGACAGGGGGCTGTACGAGCAGTACTTC. The rearrangement links TRBV27 to TRBJ2-7, with 12 bases fitting TRBD1. The germline CDR1 and CDR2 sequences are MNHEY and SMNVEV (reference sequence). The CDR3 totals 17 residues. V was clipped by 6 bases and J by 4 bases; unmatched bases: 13.

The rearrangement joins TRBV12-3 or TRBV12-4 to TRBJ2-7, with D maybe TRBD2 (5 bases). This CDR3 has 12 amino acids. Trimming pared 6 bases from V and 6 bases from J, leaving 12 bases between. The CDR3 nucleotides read TGTGCCAGCAGCGGCAGAGGGTCCGAGCAGTACTTC. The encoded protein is CASSGRGSEQYF.

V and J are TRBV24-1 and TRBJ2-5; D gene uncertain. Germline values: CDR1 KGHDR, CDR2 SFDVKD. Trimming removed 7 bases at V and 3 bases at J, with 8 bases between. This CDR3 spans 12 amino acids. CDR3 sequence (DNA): TGTGCCACCAGGGGCGGTAAAGAGACCCAGTACTTC. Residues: CATRGGKETQYF.

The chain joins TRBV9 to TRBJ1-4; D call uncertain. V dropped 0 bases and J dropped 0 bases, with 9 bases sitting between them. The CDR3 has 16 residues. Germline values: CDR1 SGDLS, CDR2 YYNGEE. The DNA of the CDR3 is TGTGCCAGCAGCGTAGGGTCGGCGGCAACTAATGAAAAACTGTTTTTT. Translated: CASSVGSAATNEKLFF. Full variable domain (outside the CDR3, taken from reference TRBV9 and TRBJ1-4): DSGVTQTPKHLITATGQRVTLRCSPRSGDLSVYWYQQSLDQGLQFLIQYYNGEERAKGNILERFSAQQFPDLHSELNLSSLELGDSALYFCASSVGSAATNEKLFFGSGTQLSVL.

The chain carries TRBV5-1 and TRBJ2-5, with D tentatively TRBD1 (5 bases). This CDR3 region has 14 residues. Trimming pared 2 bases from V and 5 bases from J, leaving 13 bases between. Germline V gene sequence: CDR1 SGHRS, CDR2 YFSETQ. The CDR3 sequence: CASSFYQGGETQYF. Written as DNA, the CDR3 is TGCGCCAGCAGCTTTTATCAGGGTGGGGAGACCCAGTACTTC.

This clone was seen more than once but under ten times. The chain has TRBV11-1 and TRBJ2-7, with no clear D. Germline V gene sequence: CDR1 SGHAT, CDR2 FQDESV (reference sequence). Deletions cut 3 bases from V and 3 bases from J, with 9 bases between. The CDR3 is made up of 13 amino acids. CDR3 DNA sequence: TGTGCCAGCAGCTTCTCGGACCACTACGAGCAGTACTTC. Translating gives CASSFSDHYEQYF.

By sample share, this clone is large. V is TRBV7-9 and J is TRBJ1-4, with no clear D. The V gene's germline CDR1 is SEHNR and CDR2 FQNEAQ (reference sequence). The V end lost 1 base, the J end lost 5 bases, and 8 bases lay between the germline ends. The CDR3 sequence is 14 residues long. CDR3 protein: CASSLGVKNEKLFF. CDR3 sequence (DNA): TGTGCCAGCAGCTTAGGAGTAAAAAATGAAAAACTGTTTTTT.